This T cell receptor (beta chain) was retrieved from a study of cytomegalovirus exposure and HLA in healthy donors. On this clone: Its antigen is unknown.

Study-level results: An analysis was carried out later, and it reportedly showed fewer N-insertions in an Asian-associated ancestry cluster than the approximately 700-donor mean. Most TCR beta V segments were productive about 90% or about 30% of the time in an earlier analysis. Most TCR sequences were uncommon, yet certain public TCRs appeared in many donors. Sequencing depth across donors, presence/absence analyses assumed, was roughly uniform.

The V gene's germline CDR1 is MDHEN and CDR2 SYDVKM. V shed 2 bases and J shed 11 bases, with 12 bases lying between them. The CDR3 contains 13 residues. The PCR had 60 Vbeta and 13 Jbeta primers. The protocol was immunoSEQ multiplex PCR, while the TCRdb copy is restricted to in-frame clones and leaves out a portion. The sample has some 200,000 clones, around 73% seen once. The sample consisted of PBMCs. This clonotype was sampled from a woman aged 25 to 45 in good health and CMV-seronegative. The chain carries TRBV28 and TRBJ1-4; D is unresolved. CDR3 in amino acids: CASSLNPGGKLFF. The CDR3 DNA reads as TGTGCCAGCAGTTTAAATCCGGGTGGGAAACTGTTTTTT.